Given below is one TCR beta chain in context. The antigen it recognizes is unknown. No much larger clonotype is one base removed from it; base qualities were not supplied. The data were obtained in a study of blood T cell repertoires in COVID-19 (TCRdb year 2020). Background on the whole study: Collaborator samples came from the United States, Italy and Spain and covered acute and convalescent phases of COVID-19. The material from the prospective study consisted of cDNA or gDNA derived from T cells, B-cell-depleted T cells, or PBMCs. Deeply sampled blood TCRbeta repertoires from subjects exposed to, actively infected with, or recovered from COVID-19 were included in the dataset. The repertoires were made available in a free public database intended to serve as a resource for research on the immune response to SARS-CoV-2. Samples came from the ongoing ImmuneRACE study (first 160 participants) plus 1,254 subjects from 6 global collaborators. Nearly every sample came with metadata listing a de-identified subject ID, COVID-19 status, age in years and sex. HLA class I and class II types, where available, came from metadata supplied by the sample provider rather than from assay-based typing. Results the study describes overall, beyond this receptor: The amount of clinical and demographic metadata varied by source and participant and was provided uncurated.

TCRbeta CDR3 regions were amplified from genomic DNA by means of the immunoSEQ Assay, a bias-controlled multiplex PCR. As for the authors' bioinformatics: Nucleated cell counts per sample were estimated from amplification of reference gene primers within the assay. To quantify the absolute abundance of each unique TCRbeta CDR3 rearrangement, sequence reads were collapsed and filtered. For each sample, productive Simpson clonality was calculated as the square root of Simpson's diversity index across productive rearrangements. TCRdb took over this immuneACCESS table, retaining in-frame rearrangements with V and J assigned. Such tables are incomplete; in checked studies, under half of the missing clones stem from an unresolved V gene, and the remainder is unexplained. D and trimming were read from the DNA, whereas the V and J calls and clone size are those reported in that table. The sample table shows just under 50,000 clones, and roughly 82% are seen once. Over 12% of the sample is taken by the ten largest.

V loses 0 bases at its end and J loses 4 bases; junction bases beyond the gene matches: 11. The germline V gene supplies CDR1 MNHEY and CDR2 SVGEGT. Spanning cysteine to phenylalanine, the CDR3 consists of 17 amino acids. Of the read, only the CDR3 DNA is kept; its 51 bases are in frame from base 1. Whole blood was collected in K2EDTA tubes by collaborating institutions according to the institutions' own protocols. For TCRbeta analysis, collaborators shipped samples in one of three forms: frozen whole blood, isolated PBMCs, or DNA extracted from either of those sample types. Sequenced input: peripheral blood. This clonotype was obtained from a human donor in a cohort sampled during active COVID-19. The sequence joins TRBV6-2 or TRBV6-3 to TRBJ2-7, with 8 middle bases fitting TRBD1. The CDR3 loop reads CASSYSPPDRVGYEQYF. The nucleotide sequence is TGTGCCAGCAGTTACTCCCCTCCGGACAGGGTAGGGTACGAGCAGTACTTC.